Sequencing of this TCR beta chain was carried out in a study of human T cells and chemical hapten exposure. Regarding the study as a whole: The number of TCRs above 1 in 1000 frequency did not change after DPC sensitization. In comparison with controls, expanded TCRs gave rise to a significantly larger number of large CDR3 similarity clusters.

In germline, CDR1 is DFQATT, CDR2 SNEGSKA (reference sequence). This CDR3 contains 19 residues. V was pared by 3 bases and J by 0 bases, with 17 bases of the junction left unmatched. TCRdb fed the RACE reads into MiXCR, producing one record per CDR3 protein. The repertoire holds roughly 60,000 distinct CDR3 sequences, around an eighth seen once, with around 2.4% in the top ten. The table lists this clonotype with many counts. Its antigen is not identified. Time point specified: patch test 3, about 24 weeks after DPC sensitization. Treatment meaning: therapeutic diphenylcyclopropenone sensitization with weekly scalp DPC. Every patch test was put on after a blood sample was taken.

This clonotype was sampled from a man aged 25 to 45 with alopecia areata. Some clones in this sample may be carry-over from other donors' samples. The rearrangement uses TRBV20-1 and TRBJ1-5; 7 nucleotides agree with TRBD1. This material consisted of whole blood, taken in connection with sensitization to the hapten diphenylcyclopropenone (DPC). In DNA form, the CDR3 reads TGCAGTGCTAGCAGACAACTATTTCGGCAGGGGGTTAGCAATCAGCCCCAGCATTTT. Translation: CSASRQLFRQGVSNQPQHF.